This entry features one TCR beta chain sequence. What it binds is not known. TCRdb's table, derived via immunoSEQ multiplex PCR, lists solely in-frame clones and lacks some. This table has tens of thousands of clones, about 70% appearing once. Germline V CDR1 and CDR2: SGHVS, FQNEAQ. Trimming shortened V by 2 bases and J by 1 base, and 14 bases separated the two germline ends. The CDR3 spans 16 residues. Antigen-specific CD4+ T cells were first expanded with viral peptide pools by the ViraFEST assay and only then sequenced. Investigators separated out CD4+ T cells once about 10 days of culture had passed. The cohort was immunized with two doses of either the BNT162b2 or mRNA-1273 vaccine. Cells had half their medium changed to IL-2 medium on days 3 and 7. This record comes from a study of vaccination effects on CD4 cells after COVID-19. Study-level background: Post-vaccine sampling took place a median of 72 days after the second dose.

This sequence originates from a human donor who received a COVID-19 vaccine. The specimen comprised CD4+ T cells from PBMCs cultured with HCoV-OC43 spike peptides, sampled after COVID-19 vaccination. Subset given: HCoV-OC43 spike overlapping peptide pool stimulation. The gene calls are TRBV7-8 and TRBJ2-5; D may be TRBD2 (7 bases). The CDR3 DNA reads TGTGCCAGCAGCTTAAGGGGGGGAGGCTTCCAAGAGACCCAGTACTTC. Encoded protein: CASSLRGGGFQETQYF.